One sample yielded the 10 T cell receptor beta chains listed below, sequenced in a study of T cell responses to AZD1222 COVID-19 vaccine (dated by TCRdb to about 2021). The protocol used for the library was the immunoSEQ multiplex PCR assay. TCRdb took over this immuneACCESS table, retaining in-frame rearrangements with V and J assigned. Such tables are incomplete; in checked studies, under half of the missing clones stem from an unresolved V gene, and the remainder is unexplained. This sample holds 60,000 to 90,000 clones; roughly 84% were observed only once. More than 15% of the sample is in the top ten clones. The intended sense of this specimen's time point label: about 28 days (+/-7) after the second vaccine dose. The sequencing used peripheral blood, collected 28 days after the second AZD1222 dose. The source is an adult who received the AZD1222 COVID-19 vaccine.

V is TRBV12-3 or TRBV12-4 and J is TRBJ1-2, with TRBD1 as a possible D gene (5 bases). V was trimmed by 3 bases and J by 5 bases, leaving 7 bases between them. The CDR3 contains 12 residues. This chain's CDR3 is CASSLGPYGYTF. The CDR3 nucleotides read TGTGCCAGCAGTTTGGGGCCTTATGGCTACACCTTC.

The chain combines TRBV24-1 with TRBJ1-2; 10 bases agree with TRBD1. V lost 4 bases to trimming and J lost 10 bases; unmatched junction nucleotides: 11. Germline values: CDR1 KGHDR, CDR2 SFDVKD. This CDR3 contains 15 residues. The CDR3 DNA follows: TGTGCCACCAGTGACTCAACGACAGGGGGCGGAATCTACACCTTC. As protein: CATSDSTTGGGIYTF.

The CDR3 protein is CASSELDSSGNTIYF. In nucleotides, the CDR3 is TGTGCCAGCAGTGAACTGGACAGCTCTGGAAACACCATATATTTT. The chain employs TRBV6-1 and TRBJ1-3, with D possibly matching TRBD1 (6 bases). V gave up 2 bases and J gave up 0 bases, with 8 bases separating them. Germline CDR1 and CDR2: MNHNS and SASEGT. This CDR3 contains 15 residues.

This clone was counted once. V is TRBV3-1 (or the pseudogene TRBV3-2) and J is TRBJ2-2; maybe TRBD2 (5 bases). The CDR3 contains 16 residues. Trimming stripped 0 bases from V and 4 bases from J, with 12 bases between. Germline CDR1 LGHDT, CDR2 YNNKEL (reference sequence). The CDR3, as DNA: TGTGCCAGCAGCCAAGATGGGAGAGGAATCACCGGGGAGCTGTTTTTT. Its protein product is CASSQDGRGITGELFF.

V gene TRBV12-3 or TRBV12-4 combines with J gene TRBJ2-7, with 7 bases fitting TRBD1. The CDR3 has 13 amino acids. V shed 5 bases, J shed 3 bases, and the junction held 4 bases outside the gene matches. CDR3 bases: TGTGCCAGCAGTCTACAGGGGAGCTACGAGCAGTACTTC. It codes for CASSLQGSYEQYF.

Notes on this clone: Other DNA sequences in this sample translate to the same CDR3. The V call is TRBV4-1, the J call TRBJ1-5; D gene uncertain. V dropped 0 bases and J dropped 2 bases, with 2 bases sitting between them. CDR1 and CDR2 from the germline V gene are MGHRA and YSYEKL. The CDR3 contains 13 residues. The CDR3 DNA is TGCGCCAGCAGCCAAGATGGCAATCAGCCCCAGCATTTT. It yields the protein CASSQDGNQPQHF.

V usage is TRBV6-4 and J usage is TRBJ2-3; 7 bases are shared with TRBD2. This CDR3 has 15 amino acids. CDR1 and CDR2 (germline): MRHNA, SNTAGT. Losses at the gene ends were 5 bases for V and 1 base for J; bases not matched to a gene: 6. CDR3 sequence (DNA): TGTGCCAGCAGTCCTGGACTAGGGGGCACAGATACGCAGTATTTT. It translates to CASSPGLGGTDTQYF.

The chain recombines TRBV5-4 with TRBJ2-7, with 8 bases that match TRBD2. This CDR3 is 14 amino acids long. V lost 4 bases, J lost 6 bases, and 9 bases stayed unmatched. Germline V gene sequence: CDR1 SGHNT, CDR2 YYREEE (reference sequence). The CDR3, as DNA: TGTGCCAGCAGCGCCCGGACGGGAGGGGGCGAGCAGTACTTC. Its protein product is CASSARTGGGEQYF.

The rearrangement joins TRBV27 to TRBJ2-4; either TRBD1 or TRBD2 may supply D (5 bases each). CDR3 length: 14 residues. V lost 5 bases and J 4 bases, leaving 12 bases between the germline ends. Germline V lookup: CDR1 MNHEY, CDR2 SMNVEV (reference sequence). CDR3 nucleotide sequence: TGTGCCAGCAGTGCTCCGGGACGGAAAAACATTCAGTACTTC. Its translation: CASSAPGRKNIQYF.

With regard to this clone: One end of the junction does not line up with germline, which may come from a read error. The chain employs TRBV7-7 and TRBJ2-1, with 8 bases aligning to TRBD2. CDR3 length: 14 residues. Germline V gene lookup returns CDR1 SSHAT and CDR2 FNYEAQ (reference sequence). The chain's CDR3 is CASSLNGGAAEQFF. In nucleotides, the CDR3 is TGTGCTAGCAGCTTAAACGGGGGGGCGGCCGAGCAGTTCTTC. The full variable domain, with the rest looked up from reference TRBV7-7 and TRBJ2-1, is GAGVSQSPRYKVTKRGQDVTLRCDPISSHATLYWYQQALGQGPEFLTYFNYEAQPDKSGLPSDRFSAERPEGSISTLTIQRTEQRDSAMYRCASSLNGGAAEQFFGPGTRLTVL.